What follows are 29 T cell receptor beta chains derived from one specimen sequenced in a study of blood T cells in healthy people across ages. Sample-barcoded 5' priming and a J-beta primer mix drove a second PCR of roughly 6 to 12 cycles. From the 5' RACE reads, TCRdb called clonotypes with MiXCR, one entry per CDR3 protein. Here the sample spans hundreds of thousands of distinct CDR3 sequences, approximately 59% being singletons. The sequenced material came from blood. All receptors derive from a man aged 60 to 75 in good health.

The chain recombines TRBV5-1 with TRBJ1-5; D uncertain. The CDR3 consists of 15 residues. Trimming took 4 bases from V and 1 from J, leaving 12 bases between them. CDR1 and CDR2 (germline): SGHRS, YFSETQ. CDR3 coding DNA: TGCGCCAGCAGCCCCTTGGTAGGGAGCAATCAGCCCCAGCATTTT. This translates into CASSPLVGSNQPQHF.

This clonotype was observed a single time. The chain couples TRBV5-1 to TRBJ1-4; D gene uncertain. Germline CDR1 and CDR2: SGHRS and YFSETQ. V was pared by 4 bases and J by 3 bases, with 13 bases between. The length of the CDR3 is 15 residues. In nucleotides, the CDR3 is TGCGCCAGCAGCCCCGGTTGGGAGGCTAATGAAAAACTGTTTTTT. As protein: CASSPGWEANEKLFF.

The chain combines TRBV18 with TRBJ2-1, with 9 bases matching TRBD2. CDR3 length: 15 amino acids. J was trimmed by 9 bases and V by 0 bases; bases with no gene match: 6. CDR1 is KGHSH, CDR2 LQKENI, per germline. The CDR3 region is CASSPPQRGDREQFF. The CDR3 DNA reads TGTGCCAGCTCACCACCGCAGCGGGGGGATCGTGAGCAGTTCTTC.

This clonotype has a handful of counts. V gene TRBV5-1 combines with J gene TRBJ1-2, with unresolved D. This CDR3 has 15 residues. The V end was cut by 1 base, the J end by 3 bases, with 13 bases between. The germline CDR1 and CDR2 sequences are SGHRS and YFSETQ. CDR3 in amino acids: CASSLTDGSDYGYTF. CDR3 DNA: TGCGCCAGCAGCTTGACGGACGGGAGCGACTATGGCTACACCTTC.

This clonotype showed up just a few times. CDR3: CASTQGYEQYF. The DNA for the CDR3 is TGTGCCAGCACCCAAGGGTATGAGCAGTACTTC. J is TRBJ2-4 and V is TRBV6-2 or TRBV6-3, with unresolved D. The CDR3 is made up of 11 amino acids. Trimming removed 7 bases from V and 13 bases from J, with 14 bases in between. Germline CDR1 and CDR2: MNHEY and SVGEGT.

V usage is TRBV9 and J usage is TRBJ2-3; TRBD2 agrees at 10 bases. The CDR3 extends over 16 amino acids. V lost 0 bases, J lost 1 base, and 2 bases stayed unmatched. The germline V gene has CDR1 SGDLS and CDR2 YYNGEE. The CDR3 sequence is CASSVAGLAGTDTQYF. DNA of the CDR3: TGTGCCAGCAGCGTAGCTGGACTAGCGGGCACAGATACGCAGTATTTT.

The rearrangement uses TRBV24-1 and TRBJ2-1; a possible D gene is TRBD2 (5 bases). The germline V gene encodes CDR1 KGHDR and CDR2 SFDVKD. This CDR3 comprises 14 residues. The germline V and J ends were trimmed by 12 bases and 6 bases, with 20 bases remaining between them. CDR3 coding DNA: TGTGCCGCGGGTGCCCCCTCCCCCAGCAATGAGCAGTTCTTC. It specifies CAAGAPSPSNEQFF.

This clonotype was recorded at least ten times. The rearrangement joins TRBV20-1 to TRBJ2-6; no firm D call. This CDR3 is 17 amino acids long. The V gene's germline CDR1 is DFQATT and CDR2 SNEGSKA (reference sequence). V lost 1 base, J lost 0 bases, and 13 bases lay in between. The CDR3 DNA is TGCAGTGCTAGAGTCCCTATGGCGAACTCTGGGGCCAACGTCCTGACTTTC. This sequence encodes CSARVPMANSGANVLTF.

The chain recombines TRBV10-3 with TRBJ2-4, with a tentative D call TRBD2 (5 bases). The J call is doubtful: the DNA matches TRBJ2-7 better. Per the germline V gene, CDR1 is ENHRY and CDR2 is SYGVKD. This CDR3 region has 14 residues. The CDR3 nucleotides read TGTGCCTCGACGGGCGGGCTTAGACCCTACGAGCAGTACTTC. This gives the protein CASTGGLRPYEQYF.

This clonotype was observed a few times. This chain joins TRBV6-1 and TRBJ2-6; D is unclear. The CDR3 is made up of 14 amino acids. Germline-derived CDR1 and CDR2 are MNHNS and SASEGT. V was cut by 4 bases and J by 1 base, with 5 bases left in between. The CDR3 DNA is TGTGCCAGCAGTGTTACATCTGGGGCCAACGTCCTGACTTTC. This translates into CASSVTSGANVLTF.

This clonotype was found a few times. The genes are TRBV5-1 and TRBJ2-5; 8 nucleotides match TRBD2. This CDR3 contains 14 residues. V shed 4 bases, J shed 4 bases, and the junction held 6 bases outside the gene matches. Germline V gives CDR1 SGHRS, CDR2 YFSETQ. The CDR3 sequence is CASSPTSAGETQYF. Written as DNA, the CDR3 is TGCGCCAGCAGCCCGACTAGCGCGGGAGAGACCCAGTACTTC.

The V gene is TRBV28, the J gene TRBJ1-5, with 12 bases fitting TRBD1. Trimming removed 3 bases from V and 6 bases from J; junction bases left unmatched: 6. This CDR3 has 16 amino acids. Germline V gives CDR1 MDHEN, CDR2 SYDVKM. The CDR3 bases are TGTGCCAGCAGTTTGGGGACAGGGGGCTCAATTCAGCCCCAGCATTTT. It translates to CASSLGTGGSIQPQHF.

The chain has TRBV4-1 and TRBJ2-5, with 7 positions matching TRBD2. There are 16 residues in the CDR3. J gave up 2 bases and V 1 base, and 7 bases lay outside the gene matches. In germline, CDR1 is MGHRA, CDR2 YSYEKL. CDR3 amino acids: CASSQVAGVPQETQYF. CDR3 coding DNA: TGCGCCAGCAGCCAAGTTGCGGGGGTGCCACAAGAGACCCAGTACTTC.

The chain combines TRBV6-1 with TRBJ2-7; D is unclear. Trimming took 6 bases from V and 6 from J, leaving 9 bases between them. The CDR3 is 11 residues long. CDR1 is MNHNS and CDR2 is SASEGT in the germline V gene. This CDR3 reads CASRAAVEQYF. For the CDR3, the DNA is TGTGCCAGCAGGGCAGCCGTCGAGCAGTACTTC.

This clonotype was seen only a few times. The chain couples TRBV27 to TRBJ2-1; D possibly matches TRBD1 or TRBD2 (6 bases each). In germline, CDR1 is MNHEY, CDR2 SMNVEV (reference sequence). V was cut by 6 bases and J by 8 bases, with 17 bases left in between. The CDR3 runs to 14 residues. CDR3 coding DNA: TGTGCCAGCAGCACAATTATCGGGGGCGATGAGCAGTTCTTC. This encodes CASSTIIGGDEQFF.

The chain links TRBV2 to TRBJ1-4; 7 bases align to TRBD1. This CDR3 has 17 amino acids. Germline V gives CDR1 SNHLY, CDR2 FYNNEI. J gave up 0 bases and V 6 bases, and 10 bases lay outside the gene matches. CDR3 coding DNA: TGTGCCAGCAGAGGGGAGGGGGCGCTTCCAACTAATGAAAAACTGTTTTTT. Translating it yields CASRGEGALPTNEKLFF.

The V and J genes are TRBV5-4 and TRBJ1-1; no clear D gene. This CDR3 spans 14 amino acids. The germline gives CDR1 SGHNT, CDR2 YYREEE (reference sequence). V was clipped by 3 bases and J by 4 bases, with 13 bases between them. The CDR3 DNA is TGTGCCAGCAGCTCCTGGGCCAGCGGCACTGAAGCTTTCTTT. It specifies CASSSWASGTEAFF.

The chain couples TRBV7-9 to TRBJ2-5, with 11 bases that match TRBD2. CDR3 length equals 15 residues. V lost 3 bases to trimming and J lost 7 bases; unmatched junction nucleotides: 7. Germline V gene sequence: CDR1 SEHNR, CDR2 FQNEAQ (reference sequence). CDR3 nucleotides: TGTGCCAGCAGCTTCCCGACTAGCGGGGAAGGGACCCAGTACTTC. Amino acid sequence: CASSFPTSGEGTQYF.

DNA for the CDR3: TGCGCCAGCAGCTCGAGGACAGCAAGACAGTTCTTC. It codes for CASSSRTARQFF. The V gene is TRBV5-1, the J gene TRBJ2-1; D may be TRBD1 (6 bases). CDR1 is SGHRS, CDR2 YFSETQ, per germline. There are 12 residues in the CDR3. The V end lost 3 bases, the J end lost 13 bases, and 14 bases lay between the germline ends. The full variable domain, in which reference TRBV5-1 and TRBJ2-1 provide the parts outside the CDR3, is KAGVTQTPRYLIKTRGQQVTLSCSPISGHRSVSWYQQTPGQGLQFLFEYFSETQRNKGNFPGRFSGRQFSNSRSEMNVSTLELGDSALYLCASSSRTARQFFGPGTRLTVL.

The CDR3 bases are TGTGCCAGCAGTGGGGGGTCTTACTACGAGCAGTACTTC. This sequence encodes CASSGGSYYEQYF. This chain uses TRBV6-2 or TRBV6-3 with TRBJ2-7; D possibly corresponds to TRBD2 (6 bases). CDR3 size: 13 residues. Germline V gene sequence: CDR1 MNHEY, CDR2 SVGEGT. V was shortened by 5 bases and J by 3 bases, with 11 bases between the two germline ends.

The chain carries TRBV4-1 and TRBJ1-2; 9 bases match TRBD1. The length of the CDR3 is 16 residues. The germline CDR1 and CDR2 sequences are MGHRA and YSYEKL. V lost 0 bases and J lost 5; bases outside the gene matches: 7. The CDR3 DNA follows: TGCGCCAGCAGCCAAGACTCAAGCGGGACAGGGTATGGCTACACCTTC. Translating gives CASSQDSSGTGYGYTF.

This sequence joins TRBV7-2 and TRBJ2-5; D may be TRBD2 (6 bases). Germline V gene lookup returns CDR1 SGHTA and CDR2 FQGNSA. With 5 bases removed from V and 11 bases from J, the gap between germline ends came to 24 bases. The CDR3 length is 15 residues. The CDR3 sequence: CASSRRLGVFNEQYF. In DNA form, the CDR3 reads TGTGCCAGCAGCCGGAGACTAGGGGTTTTCAATGAGCAGTACTTC.

In DNA, the CDR3 is TGCAGTGCTCCACCCACTAGCGGGGGGGACCACGAGCAGTACTTC. Residues: CSAPPTSGGDHEQYF. The chain employs TRBV20-1 and TRBJ2-7; 13 positions match TRBD2. The length of the CDR3 is 15 residues. With V trimmed by 5 bases and J by 5 bases, 9 bases remained unmatched. Germline-derived CDR1 and CDR2 are DFQATT and SNEGSKA (reference sequence).

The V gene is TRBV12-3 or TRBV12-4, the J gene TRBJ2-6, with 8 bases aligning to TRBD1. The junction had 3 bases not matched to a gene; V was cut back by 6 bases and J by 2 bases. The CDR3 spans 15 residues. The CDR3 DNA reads TGTGCCAGCAGCCCGGACAGGGCTGGGGCCAACGTCCTGACTTTC. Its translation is CASSPDRAGANVLTF.

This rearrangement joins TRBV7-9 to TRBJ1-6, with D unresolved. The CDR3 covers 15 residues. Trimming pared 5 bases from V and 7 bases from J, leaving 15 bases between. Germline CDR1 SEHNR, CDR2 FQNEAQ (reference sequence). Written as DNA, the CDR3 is TGTGCCAGCAGCCCGGGAACAGCTACCAATTCACCCCTCCACTTT. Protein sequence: CASSPGTATNSPLHF.

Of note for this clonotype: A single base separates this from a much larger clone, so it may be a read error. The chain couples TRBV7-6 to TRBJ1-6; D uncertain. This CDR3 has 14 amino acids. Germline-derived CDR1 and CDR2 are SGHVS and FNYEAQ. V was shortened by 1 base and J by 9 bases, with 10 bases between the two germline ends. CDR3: CASSLGRGSSPLHF. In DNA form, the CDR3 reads TGTGCCAGCAGCTTAGGACGGGGTAGTTCACCCCTCCACTTT.

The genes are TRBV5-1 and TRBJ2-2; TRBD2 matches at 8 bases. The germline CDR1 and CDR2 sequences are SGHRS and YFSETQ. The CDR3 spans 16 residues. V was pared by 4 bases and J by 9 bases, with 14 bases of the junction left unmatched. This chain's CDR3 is CASSPGGTQTSRELFF. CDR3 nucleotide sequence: TGCGCCAGCAGCCCGGGGGGGACCCAGACTAGCCGGGAGCTGTTTTTT.

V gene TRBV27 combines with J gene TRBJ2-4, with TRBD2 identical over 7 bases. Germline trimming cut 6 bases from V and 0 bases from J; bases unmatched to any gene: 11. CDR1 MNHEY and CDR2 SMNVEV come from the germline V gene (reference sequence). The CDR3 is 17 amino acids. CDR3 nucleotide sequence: TGTGCCAGCAGCCCCCGGAGCGGGATATTAGCCAAAAACATTCAGTACTTC. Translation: CASSPRSGILAKNIQYF.

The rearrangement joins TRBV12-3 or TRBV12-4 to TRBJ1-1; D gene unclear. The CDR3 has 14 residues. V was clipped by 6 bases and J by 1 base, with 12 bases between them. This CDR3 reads CASRLRRANTEAFF. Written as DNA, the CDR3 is TGTGCCAGCAGGTTAAGGAGAGCGAACACTGAAGCTTTCTTT.